This T cell receptor (beta chain) came from a study of CD8+CD57+ T cells in acquired aplastic anemia. Across the whole study: Isolated CD4+ and CD8+ cells, once sorted, yielded DNA averaging roughly 3 ug.

Comments on this clonotype: The antigen is undetermined.

Those patients picked for sequencing had displayed CD8+CD57+ cell expansion on flow cytometry. The CDR3 is 16 residues long. V was cut by 3 bases and J by 6 bases, with 18 bases left in between. CDR1 and CDR2 from the germline V gene are SGHVS and FQNEAQ. Study conclusions and caveats: Found in both controls and patients were about 30 CD8+ CDR3 sequences.

It was genomic DNA that served as the template for profiling TCR beta VDJ and CDR3. TCRdb called the reads again in MiXCR, with one record for every CDR3 protein. The sample contains roughly 170,000 distinct CDR3 sequences, around 50% of which appear only once. The chain employs TRBV7-8 and TRBJ1-5; perhaps TRBD1 as D (5 bases). Sequenced input: sorted CD4+, CD8+, or CD8+CD57+ T cells (not recorded which) from PBMCs. The receptor's source is a human donor with aplastic anemia. CDR3 DNA sequence: TGTGCCAGCAGCTTCGGGACGGTAGGGCAGGTTCAGCCCCAGCATTTT. Amino acid sequence: CASSFGTVGQVQPQHF.